This passage covers 16 T cell receptor beta chains from one sample sequenced in a study of cytomegalovirus exposure and HLA in healthy donors. The PCR used 60 Vbeta and 13 Jbeta primers. Generated by immunoSEQ multiplex PCR, the TCRdb table keeps only in-frame clones and is missing some. The sample holds fewer than 250,000 clones, around 90% seen once. The sequenced sample consisted of PBMCs. These receptors were obtained from a woman aged 18-29 years in good health and CMV-seronegative.

CDR3: CASSLGGRDLETQYF. In nucleotides, the CDR3 is TGTGCCAGCAGCTTAGGGGGCAGAGACCTAGAGACCCAGTACTTC. The rearrangement links TRBV7-2 to TRBJ2-5; TRBD1 might be the D (5 bases). V was cut by 1 base and J by 4 bases, with 13 bases left in between. The CDR3 is made up of 15 amino acids. Germline-derived CDR1 and CDR2 are SGHTA and FQGNSA. The entire variable domain, with the rest obtained from reference TRBV7-2 and TRBJ2-5, is as follows: GAGVSQSPSNKVTEKGKDVELRCDPISGHTALYWYRQSLGQGLEFLIYFQGNSAPDKSGLPSDRFSAERTGGSVSTLTIQRTQQEDSAVYLCASSLGGRDLETQYFGPGTRLLVL.

This clone showed up just once. The DNA of the CDR3 is TGTGCCAGCAGTCGGGACCCAGGTAGCGGTCCTTGGGGCGGGGAGCTGTTTTTT. As protein: CASSRDPGSGPWGGELFF. The V gene is TRBV2, the J gene TRBJ2-2; tentative D call: TRBD2 (6 bases). CDR3 length: 18 amino acids. Germline V CDR1 and CDR2: SNHLY, FYNNEI. V shed 5 bases and J shed 7 bases, with 26 bases lying between them.

The chain uses TRBV19 and TRBJ2-5, with TRBD1 matching 7 bases. Germline CDR1 is LNHDA and CDR2 is SQIVND (reference sequence). This CDR3 region has 14 residues. Unmatched junction bases numbered 8, after V lost 4 bases and J lost 6 bases. Here the CDR3 reads CASSNTGVTKTQYF. CDR3 sequence (DNA): TGTGCCAGTAGTAACACAGGGGTTACAAAGACCCAGTACTTC.

The chain carries TRBV6-5 and TRBJ2-1; TRBD2 matches at 9 bases. V was clipped by 6 bases and J by 10 bases; unmatched bases: 13. This CDR3 comprises 15 residues. Germline CDR1 MNHEY, CDR2 SVGAGI. The CDR3 sequence: CASRGSGGRRGEQFF. Here the CDR3 DNA reads TGTGCCAGCAGGGGTAGCGGGGGTCGCCGGGGGGAGCAGTTCTTC.

V and J are TRBV5-4 and TRBJ1-2; maybe TRBD1 (5 bases). V was clipped by 1 base and J by 6 bases, with 16 bases between them. Germline lookup yields CDR1 SGHNT and CDR2 YYREEE (reference sequence). The CDR3 contains 15 residues. The CDR3 DNA is TGTGCCAGCAGCTTGCGGGGGAGGAGGGTCGATGGCTACACCTTC. Protein product: CASSLRGRRVDGYTF.

This chain links TRBV5-6 with TRBJ2-3; 11 bases line up with TRBD1. Germline V lookup: CDR1 SGHDT, CDR2 YYEEEE. Trimming removed 4 bases from V and 1 base from J; junction bases left unmatched: 5. The CDR3 contains 16 residues. CDR3 protein: CASSLRTGGGTDTQYF. Written as DNA, the CDR3 is TGTGCCAGCAGCCTGAGGACAGGGGGCGGCACAGATACGCAGTATTTT.

This clone has more than one count but fewer than ten. This chain connects TRBV9 to TRBJ1-4, with D possibly matching TRBD1 (5 bases). The V gene lost 4 bases and the J gene lost 7 bases, with 17 bases spanning the gap. This CDR3 comprises 15 residues. Germline V CDR1 and CDR2: SGDLS, YYNGEE. CDR3 nucleotides: TGTGCCAGCAGCCTAGCTGGGGGGAGTCTTGAAAAACTGTTTTTT. This encodes CASSLAGGSLEKLFF. The whole variable domain, filled in from reference TRBV9 and TRBJ1-4, reads DSGVTQTPKHLITATGQRVTLRCSPRSGDLSVYWYQQSLDQGLQFLIQYYNGEERAKGNILERFSAQQFPDLHSELNLSSLELGDSALYFCASSLAGGSLEKLFFGSGTQLSVL.

V usage is TRBV28 and J usage is TRBJ2-1; a weak D match, TRBD1 (6 bases). Germline V gives CDR1 MDHEN, CDR2 SYDVKM. There are 15 residues in the CDR3. With 3 bases removed from V and 0 bases from J, the gap between germline ends came to 9 bases. The CDR3 region has the DNA TGTGCCAGCAGTTTCGACAGGATCTCCTACAATGAGCAGTTCTTC. Translating gives CASSFDRISYNEQFF.

This chain joins TRBV29-1 and TRBJ2-5; D is perhaps TRBD2 (5 bases). This CDR3 is 11 amino acids long. The germline gives CDR1 SQVTM, CDR2 ANQGSEA. With 7 bases removed from V and 4 bases from J, the gap between germline ends came to 10 bases. CDR3 in DNA: TGCAGCGCCCGGACTGGAGAGACCCAGTACTTC. It yields the protein CSARTGETQYF.

The chain is built from TRBV19 and TRBJ1-1; D may be TRBD1 (6 bases). The CDR3 covers 16 residues. The germline V and J ends were trimmed by 6 bases and 2 bases, with 19 bases remaining between them. Germline loops: CDR1 LNHDA, CDR2 SQIVND (reference sequence). The DNA for the CDR3 is TGTGCCAGTAGAAATCCCCCCGGGACACTTAACACTGAAGCTTTCTTT. Protein product: CASRNPPGTLNTEAFF.

V and J are TRBV7-6 and TRBJ2-5; possible D gene TRBD1, 5 bases. Germline V CDR1 and CDR2: SGHVS, FNYEAQ. Trimming cost V 1 base and J 6 bases, with 15 bases left between them. This CDR3 comprises 15 residues. This chain's CDR3 is CASSLDAGLMKTQYF. The CDR3 bases are TGTGCCAGCAGCTTAGACGCAGGGTTGATGAAGACCCAGTACTTC.

The rearrangement joins TRBV7-9 to TRBJ2-5; 8 bases are a match to TRBD2. Germline V gene data show CDR1 as SEHNR and CDR2 as FQNEAQ (reference sequence). Trimming cost V 5 bases and J 3 bases; bases outside gene matches: 8. This CDR3 spans 15 amino acids. DNA of the CDR3: TGTGCCAGCAGCGTAGGGACTAGTGGTAAAGAGACCCAGTACTTC. This translates into CASSVGTSGKETQYF.

The chain employs TRBV30 and TRBJ1-5, with no clear D. The CDR3 loop spans 12 amino acids. V lost 4 bases, J lost 3 bases, and 7 bases lay in between. Germline V CDR1 and CDR2: GTSNPN, SVGIG (reference sequence). CDR3 loop: CAWTGLNQPQHF. Here the CDR3 DNA reads TGTGCCTGGACAGGCCTCAATCAGCCCCAGCATTTT.

V gene TRBV7-9 combines with J gene TRBJ2-1, with TRBD1 matching 7 bases. In germline, CDR1 is SEHNR, CDR2 FQNEAQ (reference sequence). With V trimmed by 5 bases and J by 5 bases, 12 bases remained unmatched. This CDR3 is built from 16 residues. The CDR3 is CASSDRQGKANNEQFF. As DNA, the CDR3 is TGTGCCAGCAGCGATCGACAGGGAAAAGCAAACAATGAGCAGTTCTTC.

V gene TRBV18 combines with J gene TRBJ1-4, with D possibly matching TRBD1 (5 bases). The CDR3 is 13 residues long. Trimming removed 1 base at V and 14 bases at J, with 14 bases between. Germline V gene data show CDR1 as KGHSH and CDR2 as LQKENI. The CDR3 nucleotides read TGTGCCAGCTCACCACGGACACCCGGAGAGCTGTTTTTT. Protein product: CASSPRTPGELFF.

The chain couples TRBV19 to TRBJ2-3; D call uncertain. The CDR3 spans 11 residues. Germline V gives CDR1 LNHDA, CDR2 SQIVND (reference sequence). Trimming took off 10 bases at V and 4 bases at J, with 9 bases between the two ends. This chain's CDR3 is CATFGADTQYF. Written as DNA, the CDR3 is TGTGCCACCTTCGGAGCAGATACGCAGTATTTT.